This T cell receptor beta chain was captured by sequencing in a study of blood T cells in healthy people across ages. The CDR3 runs to 14 residues. Germline CDR1 SEHNR, CDR2 FQNEAQ (reference sequence). The ends were cut back, 9 bases at V and 0 bases at J, with 14 bases in the middle. The second PCR ran about 6 to 12 cycles with a sample-barcoded 5' primer and J-beta primers. TCRdb passed the 5' RACE reads through MiXCR, listing each CDR3 protein once. The sample lists around 1.7 million distinct CDR3 sequences, about 28% occurring once. This clonotype was seen a few times. The TCR sequence derives from a woman in her thirties in good health. The gene calls are TRBV7-9 and TRBJ1-1; D gene ambiguous. Material: blood. For the CDR3, the DNA is TGTGCCAGGGACCCCTTTTTGGTGAACACTGAAGCTTTCTTT. Encoded protein: CARDPFLVNTEAFF.